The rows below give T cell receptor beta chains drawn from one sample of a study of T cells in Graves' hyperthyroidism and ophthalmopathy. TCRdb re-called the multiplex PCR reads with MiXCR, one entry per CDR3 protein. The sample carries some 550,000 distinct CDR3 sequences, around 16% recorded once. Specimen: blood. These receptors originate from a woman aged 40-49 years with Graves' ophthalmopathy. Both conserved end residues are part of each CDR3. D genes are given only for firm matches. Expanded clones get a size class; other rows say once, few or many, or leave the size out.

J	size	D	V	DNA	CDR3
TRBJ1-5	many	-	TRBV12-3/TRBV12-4	TGTGCCAGCAGCCCGGCCAGGGATCTGGGTCAGCCCCAGCATTTT	CASSPARDLGQPQHF
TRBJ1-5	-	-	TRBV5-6	TGTGCCAGCAGCTTCGGCCGGGAGCCCCAGCATTTT	CASSFGREPQHF
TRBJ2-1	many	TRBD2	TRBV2	TGTGCCAGCATGGAGGAGCGGGACTTTAACAATGAGCAGTTCTTC	CASMEERDFNNEQFF
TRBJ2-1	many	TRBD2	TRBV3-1	TGTGCCAGCAGCCAGATGACTAGCGGGGCCTACAATGAGCAGTTCTTC	CASSQMTSGAYNEQFF
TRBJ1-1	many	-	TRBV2	TGTGCCAGCAGTAATCAGATGAACACTGAAGCTTTCTTT	CASSNQMNTEAFF
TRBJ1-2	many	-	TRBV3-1	TGTGCCAGCAGCCAAACAGGGGGCTACACCTTC	CASSQTGGYTF
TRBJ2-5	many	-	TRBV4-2	TGTGCCAGCAGCCCCCCTAGGGGCCAAGAGACCCAGTACTTC	CASSPPRGQETQYF
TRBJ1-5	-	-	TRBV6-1	TGTGCCAGCTCCCTGCCCCCGTACGTAGGGACGGTAAGCAATCAGCCCCAGCATTTT	CASSLPPYVGTVSNQPQHF
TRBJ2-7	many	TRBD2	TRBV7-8	TGTGCCAGCAGCTTGTTAAGTCGGTCTAGCGGGATCTACGAGCAGTACTTC	CASSLLSRSSGIYEQYF
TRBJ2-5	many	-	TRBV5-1	TGTGCCAGCAGCTTAGGGGGCCAAGAGACCCAGTACTTC	CASSLGGQETQYF
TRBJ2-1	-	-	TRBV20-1	TGCAGTGCTCAGGGACCGATACTCTCCTACAATGAGCAGTTCTTC	CSAQGPILSYNEQFF
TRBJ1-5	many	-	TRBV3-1	TGTGCCAGCAGCCATGAGGATCAGCCCCAGCATTTT	CASSHEDQPQHF
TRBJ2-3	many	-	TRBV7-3	TGTGCCAGCAGGCAAGCGGGCGCTAGCACAGATACGCAGTATTTT	CASRQAGASTDTQYF
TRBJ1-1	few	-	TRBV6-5	TGTGCCAGCAGTTCTAGACAGTCAGGCTCTGAAGCTTTCTTT	CASSSRQSGSEAFF
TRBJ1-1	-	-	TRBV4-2	TGTGCCAGCAGCCAAGAGGTTTTAACCCCGGTGGCTTTCTTT	CASSQEVLTPVAFF
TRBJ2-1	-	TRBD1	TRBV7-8	TGTGCCAGCAGCTTCCTCATAAAGGGACAGCCTGAGCAGTTCTTC	CASSFLIKGQPEQFF
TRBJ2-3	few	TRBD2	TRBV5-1	TGCGCCAGCAGAGCGGGAGGGCCCGCAGATACGCAGTATTTT	CASRAGGPADTQYF
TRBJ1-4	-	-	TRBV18	TGTGCCAGCTCACCACAAGGACAAGTCTCAACTAATGAAAAACTGTTTTTT	CASSPQGQVSTNEKLFF
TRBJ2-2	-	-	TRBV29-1	TGCAGCGTCGCCCCCGAAACAGGGCCGAACACCGGGGAGCTGTTTTTT	CSVAPETGPNTGELFF
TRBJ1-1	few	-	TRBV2	TGTGCCAGCAGCGGTAGACCGAACACTGAAGCTTTCTTT	CASSGRPNTEAFF
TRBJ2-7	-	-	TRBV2	TGTGCCAGCACGTTGGAGGGAAGGGGGAGCGAGCAGTACTTC	CASTLEGRGSEQYF
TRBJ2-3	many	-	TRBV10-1	TGCGCCAGCAGTGAGGGGTTCGCAGATACGCAGTATTTT	CASSEGFADTQYF
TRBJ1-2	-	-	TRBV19	-	CASTFGQGSYGYTF
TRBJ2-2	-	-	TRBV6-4	TGTGCCAGCAAGTGGGGACCGAACACCGGGGAGCTGTTTTTT	CASKWGPNTGELFF
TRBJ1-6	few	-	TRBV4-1	TGCGCCAGCAGCCGAGTCCGGGTCTCACCCCTCCACTTT	CASSRVRVSPLHF
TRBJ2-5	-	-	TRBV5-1	TGCGCCAGCAGCCCGAGCGACCGTCAGCAACAGTACTTC	CASSPSDRQQQYF
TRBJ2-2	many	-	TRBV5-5	TGTGCCAGCAGCTTGTGGATGGTCACCGGGGAGCTGTTTTTT	CASSLWMVTGELFF
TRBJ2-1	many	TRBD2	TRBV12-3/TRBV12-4	TGTGCCAGCAGTTCACTCTCCGGGACTAGCGGACAAAATGAGCAGTTCTTC	CASSSLSGTSGQNEQFF
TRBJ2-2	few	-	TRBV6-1	TGTGCCAGCAGCCGGGGGGACAGACCCACCGGGGAGCTGTTTTTT	CASSRGDRPTGELFF
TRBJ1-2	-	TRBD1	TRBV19	TGTGCCAGTAGCGCAGGACCCTCCGGGACAGAGAACTATGGCTACACCTTC	CASSAGPSGTENYGYTF
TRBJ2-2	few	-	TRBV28	TGTGCCAGCAGTTCCGGGATGAACACCGGGGAGCTGTTTTTT	CASSSGMNTGELFF
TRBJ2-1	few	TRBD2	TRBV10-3	TGTGCCATCAGTGGGGCGACTAGCGGGGGACCAAATGAGCAGTTCTTC	CAISGATSGGPNEQFF
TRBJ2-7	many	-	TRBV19	TGTGCCAGTAGCTCCGAAACGACAAGCGGGTCCTACGAGCAGTACTTC	CASSSETTSGSYEQYF
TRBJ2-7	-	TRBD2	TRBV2	TGTGCCAGCGGAACTAGCGGGGGGTACGAGCAGTACTTC	CASGTSGGYEQYF
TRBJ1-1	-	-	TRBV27	TGTGCCAGCAGTTTATTTTCAGGGTGGTCGACTGAAGCTTTCTTT	CASSLFSGWSTEAFF
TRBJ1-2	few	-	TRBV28	TGTGCCAGCGTGACGGGCCGGGTCCATGGCTACACCTTC	CASVTGRVHGYTF
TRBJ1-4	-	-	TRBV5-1	TGCGCCAGCAGCCTCGGACCCGTTGAAAAACTGTTTTTT	CASSLGPVEKLFF
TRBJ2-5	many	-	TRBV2	TGTGCCAGCAGCAGAAGCGGCTCCTTGGGAGAGACCCAGTACTTC	CASSRSGSLGETQYF
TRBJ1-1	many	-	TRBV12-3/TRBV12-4	TGTGCCAGCAGTTTTGGTTGGGGTGTCACTGAAGCTTTCTTT	CASSFGWGVTEAFF
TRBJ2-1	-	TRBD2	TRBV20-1	TGCAGTGCTCTCGGGCTAGCGGGAGCCCGGCTCTTC	CSALGLAGARLF
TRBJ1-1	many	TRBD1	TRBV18	TGTGCCAGCTCACCAATTACAGGGGGCACATGGTTCACTGAAGCTTTCTTT	CASSPITGGTWFTEAFF
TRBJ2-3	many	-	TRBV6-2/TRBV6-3	TGTGCCAGCAATTTCGGGCCGCGCCCCGGGAGAGATACGCAGTATTTT	CASNFGPRPGRDTQYF
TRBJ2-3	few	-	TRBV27	TGTGCCAGCAGTTTATCGAGATCATATGCAGATACGCAGTATTTT	CASSLSRSYADTQYF
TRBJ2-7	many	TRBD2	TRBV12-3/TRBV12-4	TGTGCCAGCAGTTTAGTCCCCACTAGCGGGAGGGCCGAGCAGTACTTC	CASSLVPTSGRAEQYF
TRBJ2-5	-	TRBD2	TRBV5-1	TGCGCCAGCAGCTACGACCGAGCGGGGGAACAAGAGACCCAGTACTTC	CASSYDRAGEQETQYF
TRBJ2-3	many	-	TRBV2	TGTGCCAGCAGTCGGGAGAGCACAGATACGCAGTATTTT	CASSRESTDTQYF
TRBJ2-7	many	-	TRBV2	TGTGCCAGCTCACCTGCGGTTGGAAGCTGGTACGAGCAGTACTTC	CASSPAVGSWYEQYF
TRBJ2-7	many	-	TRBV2	TGTGCCAGCAGTGAAAGCTCCTACGAGCAGTACTTC	CASSESSYEQYF
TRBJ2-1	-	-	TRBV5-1	TGCGCCAGCAGCTCCCGTAGACCCTACAATGAGCAGTTCTTC	CASSSRRPYNEQFF
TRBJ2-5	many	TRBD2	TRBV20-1	TGCAGTTCCAGACTAGCGGAAGAGACCCAGTACTTC	CSSRLAEETQYF
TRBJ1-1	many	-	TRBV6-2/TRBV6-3	TGTGCCAGCGAAGGGTCTTCCACTGAAGCTTTCTTT	CASEGSSTEAFF
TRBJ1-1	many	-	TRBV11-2	TGTGCCAGCAGCTTAAGACTGGGGGTTGGGGAACCTGAAGCTTTCTTT	CASSLRLGVGEPEAFF
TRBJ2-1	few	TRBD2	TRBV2	TGTGCCAGCAGAGGGCAGGGACTAGCGGGGGGGATGTACAATGAGCAGTTCTTC	CASRGQGLAGGMYNEQFF